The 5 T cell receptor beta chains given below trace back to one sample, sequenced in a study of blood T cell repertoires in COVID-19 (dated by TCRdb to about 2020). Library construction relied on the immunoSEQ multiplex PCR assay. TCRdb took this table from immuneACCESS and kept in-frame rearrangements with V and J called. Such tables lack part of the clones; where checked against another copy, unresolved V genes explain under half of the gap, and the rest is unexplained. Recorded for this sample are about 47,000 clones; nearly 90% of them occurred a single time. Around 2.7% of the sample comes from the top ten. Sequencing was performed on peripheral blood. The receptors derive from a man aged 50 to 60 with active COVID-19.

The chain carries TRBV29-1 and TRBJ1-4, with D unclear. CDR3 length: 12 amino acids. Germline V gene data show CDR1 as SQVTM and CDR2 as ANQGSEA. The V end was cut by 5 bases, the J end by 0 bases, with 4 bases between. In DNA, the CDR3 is TGCAGCGTTTTCGCAACTAATGAAAAACTGTTTTTT. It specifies CSVFATNEKLFF.

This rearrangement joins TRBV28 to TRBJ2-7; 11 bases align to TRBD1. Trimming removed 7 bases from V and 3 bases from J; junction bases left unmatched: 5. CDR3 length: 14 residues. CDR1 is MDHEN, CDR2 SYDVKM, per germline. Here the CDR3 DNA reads TGTGCCAGCACCCGGGACAGGGGGTACTACGAGCAGTACGTC. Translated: CASTRDRGYYEQYV.

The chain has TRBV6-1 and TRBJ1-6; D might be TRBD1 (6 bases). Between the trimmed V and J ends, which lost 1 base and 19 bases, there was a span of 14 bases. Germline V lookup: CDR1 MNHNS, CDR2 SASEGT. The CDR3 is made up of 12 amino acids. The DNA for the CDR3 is TGTGCCAGCAGTGAAGTGGGGGCGTTGGGGCACTTT. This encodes CASSEVGALGHF.

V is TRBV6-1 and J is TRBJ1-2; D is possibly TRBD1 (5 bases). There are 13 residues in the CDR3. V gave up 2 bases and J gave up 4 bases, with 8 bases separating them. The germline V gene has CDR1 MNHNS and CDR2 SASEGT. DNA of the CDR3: TGTGCCAGCAGTGAATGGGGCAGCTATGGCTACACCTTC. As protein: CASSEWGSYGYTF.

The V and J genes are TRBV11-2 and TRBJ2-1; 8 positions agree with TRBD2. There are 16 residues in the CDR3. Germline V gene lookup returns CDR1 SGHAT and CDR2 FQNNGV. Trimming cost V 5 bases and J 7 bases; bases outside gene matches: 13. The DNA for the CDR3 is TGTGCCAGCAGCCCCAGGCGGGGGGAAGGAGGAAATGAGCAGTTCTTC. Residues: CASSPRRGEGGNEQFF.